Shown below are 32 T cell receptor beta chains from a single sample sequenced in a study of T cell responses to AZD1222 COVID-19 vaccine. Profiled with immunoSEQ multiplex PCR; TCRdb holds only in-frame clones, not every one. Of about 110,000 clones in the sample, over 80% were seen once. This sample comprised peripheral blood, obtained 28 days after the second AZD1222 dose. All receptors come from an adult who received the AZD1222 COVID-19 vaccine.

V gene TRBV5-1 combines with J gene TRBJ1-1; perhaps TRBD1 as D (6 bases). This CDR3 spans 13 amino acids. The V end was cut by 0 bases, the J end by 6 bases, with 9 bases between. Germline V gives CDR1 SGHRS, CDR2 YFSETQ. The CDR3 bases are TGCGCCAGCAGCTTGGGGACAGTATCTGAAGCTTTCTTT. The encoded protein is CASSLGTVSEAFF.

The chain couples TRBV7-9 to TRBJ1-4; D not resolved. Trimming shortened V by 3 bases and J by 8 bases, and 7 bases separated the two germline ends. Germline CDR1 and CDR2: SEHNR and FQNEAQ (reference sequence). CDR3 size: 12 residues. The CDR3 region has the DNA TGTGCCAGCAGCTTCGGCCAGGAAAAACTGTTTTTT. Its translation: CASSFGQEKLFF.

As DNA, the CDR3 is TGTGCCAGCAGTGAATTAGGTTATTACGAGCAGTACTTC. It is translated as CASSELGYYEQYF. V gene TRBV25-1 combines with J gene TRBJ2-7; D gene uncertain. The CDR3 extends over 13 amino acids. V was trimmed by 1 base and J by 4 bases, leaving 8 bases between them. Germline-derived CDR1 and CDR2 are MGHDK and SYGVNS.

The chain carries TRBV7-9 and TRBJ2-7; D is ambiguous. Germline V gene sequence: CDR1 SEHNR, CDR2 FQNEAQ (reference sequence). Between the trimmed V and J ends, which lost 2 bases and 3 bases, there was a span of 8 bases. The CDR3 is 13 amino acids. The CDR3, as DNA: TGTGCCAGCAGCTTATTTCCAGGCTACGAGCAGTACTTC. This encodes CASSLFPGYEQYF.

V gene TRBV14 combines with J gene TRBJ2-2; 7 nucleotides line up with TRBD2. The junction had 5 bases not matched to a gene; V was cut back by 5 bases and J by 8 bases. This CDR3 contains 13 residues. Germline V gene data show CDR1 as SGHDN and CDR2 as FVKESK. For the CDR3, the DNA is TGTGCCAGCAGCGGACTAGTAGCTGGGGAGCTGTTTTTT. Protein product: CASSGLVAGELFF.

The chain combines TRBV4-2 with TRBJ2-7; TRBD1 or TRBD2 may be the D gene (5 bases each). This CDR3 has 19 residues. Between the trimmed V and J ends, which lost 1 base and 5 bases, there was a span of 27 bases. The germline gives CDR1 LGHNA, CDR2 YNFKEQ. CDR3 sequence: CASSQGSFGAVGSRDEQYF. CDR3 DNA sequence: TGTGCCAGCAGCCAAGGATCGTTCGGGGCCGTGGGGTCCCGGGACGAGCAGTACTTC.

J is TRBJ2-3 and V is TRBV9, with TRBD1 identical over 9 bases. With 3 bases clipped from V and 4 bases from J, the junction kept 6 bases outside the gene matches. The CDR3 extends over 15 amino acids. Germline V gives CDR1 SGDLS, CDR2 YYNGEE. The CDR3 here is CASSARGTGPDTQYF. In nucleotides, the CDR3 is TGTGCCAGCAGCGCGAGAGGGACAGGGCCAGATACGCAGTATTTT. The complete variable domain, with remaining parts taken from reference TRBV9 and TRBJ2-3, reads DSGVTQTPKHLITATGQRVTLRCSPRSGDLSVYWYQQSLDQGLQFLIQYYNGEERAKGNILERFSAQQFPDLHSELNLSSLELGDSALYFCASSARGTGPDTQYFGPGTRLTVL.

The chain has TRBV28 and TRBJ1-1; D gene unclear. CDR1 and CDR2 from the germline V gene are MDHEN and SYDVKM. V lost 1 base and J 0 bases, leaving 15 bases between the germline ends. There are 17 residues in the CDR3. CDR3 coding DNA: TGTGCCAGCAGTTTATTGGCCTACAGAGCCATGAACACTGAAGCTTTCTTT. Translation: CASSLLAYRAMNTEAFF.

This chain links TRBV30 with TRBJ1-4; perhaps TRBD1 as D (5 bases). This CDR3 comprises 14 residues. Trimming removed 3 bases from V and 5 bases from J, with 13 bases in between. Germline CDR1 and CDR2: GTSNPN and SVGIG (reference sequence). CDR3 coding DNA: TGTGCCTGGAGAGATGGGACTGCGAATGAAAAACTGTTTTTT. Translated: CAWRDGTANEKLFF.

The chain joins TRBV6-5 to TRBJ2-3; D gene unclear. Germline loops: CDR1 MNHEY, CDR2 SVGAGI. V lost 8 bases and J lost 1, with 7 bases in between. The CDR3 length is 12 residues. Written as DNA, the CDR3 is TGTGCCAGCGACACCCGCACAGATACGCAGTATTTT. Protein: CASDTRTDTQYF.

V and J are TRBV19 and TRBJ2-7; the match to TRBD2 covers 8 bases. Germline V gene data show CDR1 as LNHDA and CDR2 as SQIVND (reference sequence). V shed 1 base, J shed 6 bases, and the junction held 5 bases outside the gene matches. The CDR3 totals 14 residues. The CDR3 protein is CASSIGLASSEQYF. In DNA, the CDR3 is TGTGCCAGTAGTATAGGACTAGCGTCAAGCGAGCAGTACTTC.

The chain combines TRBV30 with TRBJ2-3; 9 nucleotides match TRBD2. The CDR3 is made up of 15 amino acids. Germline CDR1 reads GTSNPN; CDR2 reads SVGIG (reference sequence). J was trimmed by 4 bases and V by 0 bases; bases with no gene match: 5. CDR3 bases: TGTGCCTGGAGTGTTCCTAGCGGGGCCTCAGATACGCAGTATTTT. It encodes CAWSVPSGASDTQYF.

The chain links TRBV4-1 to TRBJ1-4; 7 nucleotides line up with TRBD1. V gave up 2 bases and J gave up 8 bases; unmatched junction bases: 8. Germline CDR1 and CDR2: MGHRA and YSYEKL. This CDR3 comprises 15 residues. The CDR3 coding sequence is TGCGCCAGCAGCCAACTGGCAGGGGGGCAGGAAAAACTGTTTTTT. Encoded protein: CASSQLAGGQEKLFF.

V and J are TRBV9 and TRBJ2-2, with D hard to call. This CDR3 contains 16 residues. The V end lost 0 bases, the J end lost 4 bases, and 13 bases lay between the germline ends. CDR1 SGDLS and CDR2 YYNGEE come from the germline V gene. The CDR3 sequence: CASSVGNTIVTGELFF. CDR3 sequence (DNA): TGTGCCAGCAGCGTAGGGAACACGATAGTCACCGGGGAGCTGTTTTTT.

The chain couples TRBV12-5 to TRBJ2-2, with D tentatively TRBD2 (6 bases). The germline gives CDR1 LGHNT, CDR2 FRNRAP. This CDR3 is 17 amino acids long. Trimming removed 0 bases at V and 8 bases at J, with 19 bases between. In DNA form, the CDR3 reads TGTGCTAGTGGTTTGGTATTAAGCGGAGGGTCTTCTGGGGAGCTGTTTTTT. This codes for CASGLVLSGGSSGELFF.

The chain joins TRBV4-1 to TRBJ1-2, with D maybe TRBD1 (6 bases). CDR1 is MGHRA, CDR2 YSYEKL, per germline. V lost 1 base and J 10 bases, leaving 10 bases between the germline ends. This CDR3 comprises 12 residues. The CDR3 is CASSQGGGDYTF. CDR3 sequence (DNA): TGCGCCAGCAGCCAAGGAGGGGGTGACTACACCTTC.

The J gene is TRBJ2-2, the V gene TRBV15; 9 bases line up with TRBD2. Trimming cost V 2 bases and J 2 bases; bases outside gene matches: 3. Germline assignment: CDR1 LNHNV and CDR2 YYDKDF (reference sequence). The CDR3 covers 16 residues. CDR3 DNA: TGTGCCACCAGCAGAAAGCGGGGGGTAAACACCGGGGAGCTGTTTTTT. Residues: CATSRKRGVNTGELFF.

This clone was seen just once. The chain recombines TRBV13 with TRBJ1-2; the match to TRBD1 covers 9 bases. Unmatched junction bases numbered 8, after V lost 4 bases and J lost 8 bases. The CDR3 is 14 residues long. The germline gives CDR1 PRHDT, CDR2 FYEKMQ (reference sequence). The CDR3 protein is CASSSWTGDRGYTF. The CDR3 DNA is TGTGCCAGCAGCTCATGGACAGGGGATAGGGGCTACACCTTC. Full variable domain (missing parts from reference TRBV13 and TRBJ1-2): AAGVIQSPRHLIKEKRETATLKCYPIPRHDTVYWYQQGPGQDPQFLISFYEKMQSDKGSIPDRFSAQQFSDYHSELNMSSLELGDSALYFCASSSWTGDRGYTFGSGTRLTVV.

This chain connects TRBV15 to TRBJ1-1; D is undetermined. The CDR3 is 13 amino acids. The germline V and J ends were trimmed by 3 bases and 0 bases, with 5 bases remaining between them. Germline values: CDR1 LNHNV, CDR2 YYDKDF (reference sequence). This chain's CDR3 is CATSSLLNTEAFF. The CDR3 nucleotides read TGTGCCACCAGCAGCCTACTGAACACTGAAGCTTTCTTT.

This chain joins TRBV30 and TRBJ1-2; D gene ambiguous. Trimming cost V 1 base and J 8 bases, with 8 bases left between them. CDR3 size: 11 residues. Germline loops: CDR1 GTSNPN, CDR2 SVGIG (reference sequence). The CDR3: CAWSAGFGYTF. The CDR3 nucleotides read TGTGCCTGGAGTGCGGGGTTCGGCTACACCTTC.

The V gene is TRBV29-1, the J gene TRBJ1-1, with D unclear. The V end lost 0 bases, the J end lost 11 bases, and 13 bases lay between the germline ends. Germline CDR1 and CDR2: SQVTM and ANQGSEA. The CDR3 is 12 residues long. CDR3 bases: TGCAGCGTTGAAGATCTAGGTGATAAGGCTTTCTTT. It encodes CSVEDLGDKAFF. The entire variable domain, with the rest obtained from reference TRBV29-1 and TRBJ1-1, is as follows: SAVISQKPSRDICQRGTSLTIQCQVDSQVTMMFWYRQQPGQSLTLIATANQGSEATYESGFVIDKFPISRPNLTFSTLTVSNMSPEDSSIYLCSVEDLGDKAFFGQGTRLTVV.

The chain combines TRBV15 with TRBJ2-4; TRBD2 might be the D (5 bases). Trimming shortened V by 0 bases and J by 7 bases, and 13 bases separated the two germline ends. The CDR3 runs to 15 residues. Germline values: CDR1 LNHNV, CDR2 YYDKDF (reference sequence). The CDR3 DNA reads TGTGCCACCAGCAGAGACCTACCCCCGGGGAACATTCAGTACTTC. This encodes CATSRDLPPGNIQYF.

J is TRBJ1-5 and V is TRBV28; 7 bases agree with TRBD1. This CDR3 contains 17 residues. J lost 3 bases, V lost 5 bases, and 13 bases had no gene match. CDR1 and CDR2 from the germline V gene are MDHEN and SYDVKM. DNA for the CDR3: TGTGCCAGCAGTCCGGATAGACAGGGTAGATTCAATCAGCCCCAGCATTTT. Its translation is CASSPDRQGRFNQPQHF.

In DNA form, the CDR3 reads TGTGCCAGCAGCTTAGGGCTAGATATCACCTACGAGCAGTACTTC. Translation gives CASSLGLDITYEQYF. The chain links TRBV7-8 to TRBJ2-7; D is unresolved. This CDR3 spans 15 amino acids. Between the trimmed V and J ends, which lost 1 base and 2 bases, there was a span of 12 bases. Germline V CDR1 and CDR2: SGHVS, FQNEAQ.

The chain recombines TRBV4-2 with TRBJ2-3; 12 bases align to TRBD2. Germline CDR1 and CDR2: LGHNA and YNFKEQ. The trim removed 2 bases at V and 6 bases at J, leaving 6 bases unmatched. The length of the CDR3 is 16 residues. The CDR3 DNA reads TGTGCCAGCAGCCAACCGACTAGCGGGAGACCGGATACGCAGTATTTT. This encodes CASSQPTSGRPDTQYF.

J is TRBJ1-2 and V is TRBV2; TRBD1 matches 7 bases. Germline loops: CDR1 SNHLY, CDR2 FYNNEI. CDR3 length equals 14 residues. V trimming: 3 bases; J trimming: 4 bases; junction bases outside the gene matches: 5. Written as DNA, the CDR3 is TGTGCCAGCAGTGAGAACAGGGGTGGCTATGGCTACACCTTC. It specifies CASSENRGGYGYTF.

The genes are TRBV6-1 and TRBJ2-2, with 10 nucleotides matching TRBD2. This CDR3 contains 14 residues. Losses at the gene ends were 3 bases for V and 7 bases for J; bases not matched to a gene: 2. Germline values: CDR1 MNHNS, CDR2 SASEGT. CDR3 in DNA: TGTGCCAGCAGTGATCCTAGCGGGAGCGGGGAGCTGTTTTTT. This encodes CASSDPSGSGELFF.

This clone has just a few counts. CDR3 sequence (DNA): TGTGCCAGCAGCTTAGGGCAGGGCAATCAGCCCCAGCATTTT. Translating it yields CASSLGQGNQPQHF. The chain links TRBV7-2 to TRBJ1-5; D ambiguous. V was shortened by 1 base and J by 2 bases, with 6 bases between the two germline ends. The CDR3 is 14 amino acids. Germline V lookup: CDR1 SGHTA, CDR2 FQGNSA.

The V call is TRBV7-3, the J call TRBJ2-2; D gene uncertain. Trimming left V 5 bases short and J 0 bases short, with 4 bases between. The V gene's germline CDR1 is SGHTA and CDR2 FQGTGA. This CDR3 has 13 residues. Here the CDR3 DNA reads TGTGCCAGCAGCCAGCCGAACACCGGGGAGCTGTTTTTT. Translated: CASSQPNTGELFF.

The rearrangement uses TRBV29-1 and TRBJ2-1; TRBD2 matches at 10 bases. The CDR3 loop spans 17 amino acids. Germline CDR1 and CDR2: SQVTM and ANQGSEA. J lost 7 bases, V lost 4 bases, and 16 bases had no gene match. In DNA form, the CDR3 reads TGCAGCGTTGGAGCTAGCGGGAGACTAGGGACCGGGAATGAGCAGTTCTTC. Encoded protein: CSVGASGRLGTGNEQFF.

The chain joins TRBV28 to TRBJ1-5; D gene uncertain. The CDR3 runs to 15 residues. Germline V gene data show CDR1 as MDHEN and CDR2 as SYDVKM. Between the trimmed V and J ends, which lost 6 bases and 1 base, there was a span of 13 bases. CDR3: CASSLAGASNQPQHF. The CDR3 region has the DNA TGTGCCAGCAGCCTCGCGGGTGCGAGCAATCAGCCCCAGCATTTT.

The J gene is TRBJ1-2, the V gene TRBV5-1; D call uncertain. This CDR3 is 13 amino acids long. Germline lookup yields CDR1 SGHRS and CDR2 YFSETQ. Trimming stripped 1 base from V and 8 bases from J, with 12 bases between. The CDR3 reads CASSLLTAQGYTF. CDR3 in DNA: TGCGCCAGCAGCTTGTTGACGGCACAGGGCTACACCTTC.